The rows below give T cell receptor beta chains drawn from one sample of a study of PD-L1 blockade in urothelial cancer. Generated by immunoSEQ multiplex PCR, the TCRdb table keeps only in-frame clones and is missing some. The sample lists about 87,000 clones; about four fifths were seen once. Material: PBMCs, obtained around atezolizumab (anti-PD-L1) treatment. The receptors shown here come from a man in his 60s with urothelial cancer. Each CDR3 is given with its conserved first and last residue. Fields, in order: D gene, V gene, J gene, CDR3 protein. D genes are given only for firm matches.

>TRBD1|TRBV28|TRBJ2-7
CASSVSRGPYEQYF
>TRBD1|TRBV6-6|TRBJ1-2
CASSYGQGSYTF
>TRBD2|TRBV29-1|TRBJ2-2
CSVVAGALNTGELFF
>TRBD1|TRBV19|TRBJ1-2
CASSTPTGGIYGYTF
>TRBD2|TRBV11-2|TRBJ2-1
CASRAVGGTGLGGEQFF
>-|TRBV5-4|TRBJ2-1
CASQSAFGEQFF
>-|TRBV5-1|TRBJ1-6
CASSRQEDSPLHF
>-|TRBV19|TRBJ1-5
CASSIAYGSLNQPQHF
>-|TRBV18|TRBJ2-2
CASSPDGSSVGELFF
>TRBD1|TRBV6-6|TRBJ1-3
CASSSTGDNGNTIYF
>-|TRBV5-1|TRBJ1-2
CASRPLEGNYGYTF
>TRBD1|TRBV11-2|TRBJ1-1
CASSLGQGGAFF
>-|TRBV5-5|TRBJ1-2
CASSLEVAVYGYTF
>TRBD1|TRBV5-4|TRBJ2-2
CASSLTGGGGELFF
>TRBD2|TRBV7-9|TRBJ2-7
CASSGGVVGTGEQYF
>-|TRBV11-2|TRBJ1-2
CASSFQRNYGYTF
>-|TRBV6-6|TRBJ1-1
CASNQPGADTEAFF
>TRBD2|TRBV7-9|TRBJ2-2
CASSALAGSTGELFF
>-|TRBV4-3|TRBJ2-1
CASSQEITGGGHEQFF
>TRBD1|TRBV6-5|TRBJ2-2
CASRIDRETGELFF
>TRBD2|TRBV5-1|TRBJ2-5
CASSRTSQETQYF
>TRBD1|TRBV19|TRBJ1-5
CASSISRQGANQPQHF
>TRBD2|TRBV19|TRBJ2-7
CASRGVAGGEQYF
>TRBD2|TRBV25-1|TRBJ2-3
CASSSIAGGLSGTDTQYF
>TRBD1|TRBV5-1|TRBJ1-1
CASSSRTGSNTEAFF
>-|TRBV2|TRBJ2-3
CASSATGAPTDTQYF
>-|TRBV19|TRBJ1-4
CASLRGGATNEKLFF